This entry concerns a single TCR beta chain. The antigen remains undetermined. Each of the patients experienced relapse following autologous stem cell transplantation, and their brentuximab vedotin exposure differed. The CDR3 loop spans 14 amino acids. V shed 2 bases and J shed 3 bases, with 8 bases lying between them. The germline CDR1 and CDR2 sequences are MNHEY and SMNVEV (reference sequence). The source of the sample is a study of PD-1 blockade in classical Hodgkin lymphoma. Study-level results: Whoever responded completely had baseline diversity much like that seen in newly diagnosed patients. Unlike CD8+ TCR diversity, which did not rise significantly by C4D1, CD4+ TCR diversity did.

Assay: immunoSEQ multiplex PCR; the TCRdb copy retains only in-frame clones and omits some. The data show roughly 150,000 clones, around four fifths seen once. The origin of this receptor is a human donor with classical Hodgkin lymphoma. The rearrangement links TRBV27 to TRBJ1-5; a possible D gene is TRBD1 (6 bases). The sample here was peripheral blood mononuclear cells (PBMCs), taken before the second cycle of nivolumab. The CDR3 DNA is TGTGCCAGCAGTTTAATGGGGGCCAATCAGCCCCAGCATTTT. Its translation: CASSLMGANQPQHF.